This entry features one T cell receptor beta chain sequence. At the DNA level, this CDR3 is encoded by other sequences in the same sample as well. These data originate in a study of T cell changes during pregnancy in multiple sclerosis. This CDR3 has 14 residues. CDR1 is KGHSH and CDR2 is LQKENI in the germline V gene. The V segment lost 4 bases and the J segment 3 bases; nucleotides outside the gene matches: 2. Sequenced by immunoSEQ multiplex PCR; TCRdb stores in-frame clones only, minus some. The table shows around 110,000 clones, with 92% occurring only once. Sequenced here: peripheral blood, sampled in the third trimester of pregnancy. V is TRBV18 and J is TRBJ2-7; TRBD1 matches 11 bases. This receptor was taken from a female donor with multiple sclerosis, enrolled in a pregnancy study. The CDR3, as DNA: TGTGCCAGCTCACGGGGACAGGGGGACTACGAGCAGTACTTC. Its protein is CASSRGQGDYEQYF.